This T cell receptor (beta chain) appears in the sequencing data of a study of T-cell reconstitution after alpha-beta-depleted transplantation in children (dated by TCRdb to the mid-2010s). At the level of the whole study: Using TCR repertoire profiling, the study quantitatively followed how T-cell immune reconstitution unfolded in children after TCRalphabeta/CD19-depleted allogeneic hematopoietic cell transplantation.

The full study reports these points: Hyperexpanded clone frequencies declined over subsequent months; after one year, T-cell counts and TCRbeta diversity were mostly attributed to newly produced T cells. About two months after transplant, the apparently early recovery of alphabetaT-cell counts reportedly depended on just several hundred clones that had expanded rapidly and came from non-depleted graft cells. The high TCRbeta diversity at day 60 in some patients was ascribed to recipient T cells and intrathymic progenitors that had survived conditioning.

V ends up 4 bases short and J 4 bases short, with an unmatched junction base count of 13. The CDR3 runs 19 amino acids, cysteine and phenylalanine included. The CDR3 DNA has 57 bases and is translated from base 1. CDR1 is given as SGHAT and CDR2 as FQNNGV, both from the germline V gene. The library relied on PCR. Instrument used: Illumina HiSeq 2500. TCR library preparation used molecular barcoding, with unique molecular identifiers applied to normalize quantification of the TCRbeta repertoire. TCRdb reanalyzed the raw reads on its own, using fastp at Q25 for trimming and MiXCR for clone calling, and kept in-frame beta chains. Rows with one shared CDR3 protein collapse into an entry with the most common genes and DNA. For this sample the table gives around 300,000 distinct CDR3 sequences, of which 9.5% to 13% were detected only once. 20% to 25% of the sample is held by the ten biggest clonotypes. The treatment or condition label corresponds to: allogeneic hematopoietic cell transplantation with graft depleted of TCRalphabeta T cells and CD19 B cells. TCRalphabeta/CD19-depleted allogeneic hematopoietic cell grafts were given to the transplant recipients, all of whom were children.

This clonotype was seen many times. It lacks a known antigen. Base qualities are not at hand, and no much larger clone is one base apart. This chain is built from TRBV11-2 and TRBJ2-5; 15 bases in the middle match TRBD2. The TCR sequence derives from a male patient aged 2-10 years who had a stem cell transplant for chronic granulomatous disease, so the T cells may come from the graft donor. The sample here was peripheral blood, taken 180 days after TCRalphabeta/CD19-depleted stem cell transplant. The CDR3 is CASSSLTGTSGGWGETQYF. The nucleotide sequence is given as TGTGCCAGCAGCTCACTCACCGGGACTAGCGGGGGGTGGGGAGAGACCCAGTACTTC. Supplemented by the reference TRBV11-2 and TRBJ2-5 proteins around the CDR3, the complete variable domain is EAGVAQSPRYKIIEKRQSVAFWCNPISGHATLYWYQQILGQGPKLLIQFQNNGVVDDSQLPKDRFSAERLKGVDSTLKIQPAKLEDSAVYLCASSSLTGTSGGWGETQYFGPGTRLLVL.